The 17 T cell receptor beta chains below come from one sample, sequenced in a study of control samples from healthy donors and cancer patients. Using immunoSEQ multiplex PCR, the repertoire was profiled, and TCRdb retains in-frame clones only, with some absent. The data contain some 130,000 clones, roughly 92% of them singletons. The specimen sequenced was blood. All receptors come from a man in his late teens or twenties in good health.

This chain uses TRBV11-3 with TRBJ2-2, with a possible D match to TRBD1 (6 bases). The CDR3 contains 13 residues. Germline CDR1 is SGHNT and CDR2 is YENEEA. The V end was cut by 4 bases, the J end by 7 bases, with 10 bases between. The chain's CDR3 is CASSWTAIGELFF. CDR3 sequence (DNA): TGTGCCAGCAGCTGGACAGCGATCGGGGAGCTGTTTTTT.

This chain connects TRBV9 to TRBJ1-1; D uncertain. Trimming removed 0 bases at V and 0 bases at J, with 9 bases between. The CDR3 runs 15 residues. Germline lookup yields CDR1 SGDLS and CDR2 YYNGEE. The CDR3 nucleotides are TGTGCCAGCAGCGTAGGGGCAGCTCTGAACACTGAAGCTTTCTTT. Translation: CASSVGAALNTEAFF. Full variable domain (outside the CDR3, taken from reference TRBV9 and TRBJ1-1): DSGVTQTPKHLITATGQRVTLRCSPRSGDLSVYWYQQSLDQGLQFLIQYYNGEERAKGNILERFSAQQFPDLHSELNLSSLELGDSALYFCASSVGAALNTEAFFGQGTRLTVV.

This chain joins TRBV24-1 and TRBJ2-1, with a possible D match to TRBD1 (5 bases). The CDR3 length is 14 residues. Germline V gene lookup returns CDR1 KGHDR and CDR2 SFDVKD. Deletions cut 1 base from V and 10 bases from J, with 13 bases between. The CDR3 coding sequence is TGTGCCACCAGTGATTTAACGACAGCCGGGGAGCAGTTCTTC. Translated, it gives CATSDLTTAGEQFF.

J is TRBJ2-5 and V is TRBV5-1; no definite D call. CDR1 SGHRS and CDR2 YFSETQ come from the germline V gene. Between the trimmed V and J ends, which lost 0 bases and 2 bases, there was a span of 11 bases. The CDR3 is 15 residues long. CDR3 nucleotides: TGCGCCAGCAGCTTGGACCCCGGGCCGCAAGAGACCCAGTACTTC. Amino acids: CASSLDPGPQETQYF.

CDR3 DNA: TGCGCCAGCAGCTTGTTTGGGCTAGCGGGGGGGCTTTACCGTCCAGATACGCAGTATTTT. Amino acids: CASSLFGLAGGLYRPDTQYF. The chain has TRBV5-1 and TRBJ2-3; 12 nucleotides agree with TRBD2. CDR1 and CDR2 (germline): SGHRS, YFSETQ. Losses at the gene ends were 1 base for V and 4 bases for J; bases not matched to a gene: 16. The CDR3 has 20 residues.

This chain joins TRBV5-4 and TRBJ2-1; no definite D call. Trimming took off 0 bases at V and 0 bases at J, with 10 bases between the two ends. The CDR3 is made up of 16 amino acids. CDR1 is SGHNT, CDR2 YYREEE, per germline (reference sequence). CDR3 sequence: CASSLGRAGSYNEQFF. The CDR3 DNA reads TGTGCCAGCAGCTTGGGTAGGGCCGGCTCCTACAATGAGCAGTTCTTC.

V and J are TRBV14 and TRBJ1-1, with D hard to call. In germline, CDR1 is SGHDN, CDR2 FVKESK. V was cut by 4 bases and J by 1 base, with 40 bases left in between. The CDR3 extends over 24 amino acids. The CDR3 region has the DNA TGTGCCAGCAGCCCAAGAAGGTGGAAGAACACTGAAGCTTTTATCTCGTGGAAGAACACTGAAGCTTTCTTT. Translating it yields CASSPRRWKNTEAFISWKNTEAFF.

This rearrangement joins TRBV2 to TRBJ2-3; D is uncertain. The CDR3 runs to 13 residues. Per the germline V gene, CDR1 is SNHLY and CDR2 is FYNNEI. Trimming removed 6 bases from V and 2 bases from J, with 9 bases in between. CDR3 nucleotide sequence: TGTGCCAGCAGCGCCAGGCCCACAGATACGCAGTATTTT. Translation gives CASSARPTDTQYF. The entire variable domain, with the rest obtained from reference TRBV2 and TRBJ2-3, is as follows: EPEVTQTPSHQVTQMGQEVILRCVPISNHLYFYWYRQILGQKVEFLVSFYNNEISEKSEIFDDQFSVERPDGSNFTLKIRSTKLEDSAMYFCASSARPTDTQYFGPGTRLTVL.

This chain uses TRBV6-2 or TRBV6-3 with TRBJ1-1; D ambiguous. Per the germline V gene, CDR1 is MNHEY and CDR2 is SVGEGT. The V end lost 6 bases, the J end lost 0 bases, and 14 bases lay between the germline ends. The CDR3 loop spans 15 amino acids. The CDR3 DNA reads TGTGCCAGCAGCTCCCGACGGCAGCTGAACACTGAAGCTTTCTTT. This sequence encodes CASSSRRQLNTEAFF.

The V and J genes are TRBV27 and TRBJ2-1; 11 bases are a match to TRBD2. The J segment lost 2 bases and the V segment lost 1 base, leaving 1 base of the junction unmatched. The CDR3 spans 16 residues. Per the germline V gene, CDR1 is MNHEY and CDR2 is SMNVEV (reference sequence). The CDR3 DNA is TGTGCCAGCAGTTTATGGGGACTAGCGGCCTACAATGAGCAGTTCTTC. It specifies CASSLWGLAAYNEQFF.

This sequence joins TRBV28 and TRBJ1-4; the D gene is possibly TRBD1 (6 bases). Trimming pared 2 bases from V and 0 bases from J, leaving 25 bases between. Germline CDR1 and CDR2: MDHEN and SYDVKM. The CDR3 covers 21 residues. The CDR3 nucleotides are TGTGCCAGCAGTTTAAGGCGGGGCCGATTCGAGGGGGTTTCAACTAATGAAAAACTGTTTTTT. Its protein is CASSLRRGRFEGVSTNEKLFF.

The chain employs TRBV19 and TRBJ1-5, with TRBD1 matching over 11 bases. The CDR3 covers 15 residues. Trimming removed 6 bases from V and 6 bases from J; junction bases left unmatched: 7. CDR1 and CDR2 (germline): LNHDA, SQIVND (reference sequence). Here the CDR3 reads CASRQTGTGGQPQHF. The CDR3 bases are TGTGCCAGTAGGCAAACCGGGACAGGGGGTCAGCCCCAGCATTTT.

This clone appeared a few times. The J gene is TRBJ1-5, the V gene TRBV27; the D gene is possibly TRBD1 (6 bases). The CDR3 has 17 amino acids. V gave up 6 bases and J gave up 4 bases, with 22 bases separating them. CDR1 and CDR2 from the germline V gene are MNHEY and SMNVEV (reference sequence). CDR3 region: CASSQKGGQGKNQPQHF. DNA for the CDR3: TGTGCCAGCAGCCAGAAAGGCGGGCAGGGGAAGAATCAGCCCCAGCATTTT.

The chain recombines TRBV5-4 with TRBJ2-7, with TRBD1 matching over 7 bases. With V trimmed by 3 bases and J by 4 bases, 10 bases remained unmatched. Germline lookup yields CDR1 SGHNT and CDR2 YYREEE (reference sequence). The CDR3 loop spans 15 amino acids. This CDR3 reads CASSSRTGLDYEQYF. In nucleotides, the CDR3 is TGTGCCAGCAGCTCCCGGACAGGTTTAGATTACGAGCAGTACTTC.

The chain joins TRBV7-2 to TRBJ2-7; possibly TRBD1 for D (6 bases). V was pared by 6 bases and J by 2 bases, with 20 bases between. CDR1 is SGHTA and CDR2 is FQGNSA in the germline V gene. The CDR3 has 16 amino acids. The CDR3 reads CASSSRTGQWAYEQYF. The CDR3 nucleotides read TGTGCCAGCAGTTCCCGGACGGGACAATGGGCCTACGAGCAGTACTTC.

J is TRBJ2-7 and V is TRBV6-5; possibly TRBD1 for D (6 bases). V was pared by 10 bases and J by 6 bases, with 22 bases between. Germline V gene data show CDR1 as MNHEY and CDR2 as SVGAGI. The CDR3 sequence is 14 residues long. The CDR3 DNA is TGTGCCACGATTCCAGATGGGGGCCGGTCCGAGCAGTACTTC. Translating gives CATIPDGGRSEQYF.

This clone is a singleton in its sample. The chain carries TRBV10-3 and TRBJ2-5; tentative D call: TRBD1 (6 bases). The CDR3 runs to 13 residues. The germline V and J ends were trimmed by 3 bases and 4 bases, with 9 bases remaining between them. Per germline, CDR1 ENHRY and CDR2 SYGVKD. The CDR3 sequence: CAISDQGRETQYF. CDR3 DNA: TGTGCCATCAGTGATCAGGGGCGAGAGACCCAGTACTTC.